This TCR beta chain was profiled in a study of siplizumab effects on memory and regulatory T cells (dated by TCRdb to between 2018 and 2020). In the study overall: Paired mixed lymphocyte reactions were run with siplizumab at approximately 0.97 ug/mL and without drug, across eight responder-stimulator pairs. The study examined how the anti-CD2 antibody siplizumab affects alloreactive T-cell subsets in allogeneic mixed lymphocyte reactions built from human PBMCs.

Broader findings and caveats from the paper: Siplizumab significantly lowered the cumulative frequency of alloreactive sequences that could be traced to unstimulated CD4+ memory T cells. Among mappable alloreactive CD4+ clones, the Treg-derived fraction averaged approximately 63% with siplizumab versus 25% to 30% in control reactions. Because sequences below about 10^-5 frequency were poorly captured, only a minor fraction of alloreactive clones could be mapped to unstimulated subsets. For roughly 75-95% of proliferating CD4+ or CD8+ clones, no naive or memory phenotype could be assigned. Compared with memory T cells, unstimulated naive T cells appeared more diverse, and naive cells seemed to make a substantial contribution to the alloresponse. Whether proliferating Tregs from siplizumab cultures actually had suppressive function was not functionally confirmed.

Libraries were made using the immunoSEQ multiplex PCR assay. The deep sequencing platform assayed about 10^5 TCR templates per sample. Genomic DNA extracted from sorted T cells was the material used for TCRbeta CDR3 sequencing. Per the source publication's procedure: The R programming language was used for clonal analysis of TCRbeta CDR3 data. Comparing unstimulated samples against CFSE-low samples taken after the reaction was how alloreactive CD4+ and CD8+ clones were defined. Alloreactive CD4+ clones were assigned to regulatory or non-regulatory origin by matching sequences to sorted unstimulated Treg and non-Treg repertoires. The table comes from immuneACCESS by way of TCRdb, which keeps in-frame sequences with V and J called. Part of the clones is missing from these tables; in studies checked, under half for an unresolved V gene and the rest for unknown reasons. The V and J calls and the clone size are those of that table, but D and trimming were determined from the DNA. The table for this sample lists around 20,000 clones; approximately 50% of them were counted only once. The leading ten clones occupy around 5% of the sample.

Mixed lymphocyte reaction cells were cocultured at 37°C for 6 to 7 days. Responder PBMCs were labelled with CFSE and stimulator PBMCs were labelled with Violet Dye, after which the responder and stimulator PBMCs were mixed at a 1:1 ratio. TCRbeta CDR3 sequencing was performed on sorted unstimulated T cells and on proliferating T cells recovered from mixed lymphocyte reactions. Fresh whole blood from nine to eleven HLA-typed healthy donors served as the source for isolating PBMCs. Proliferating CFSE-low responder T cells were FACS-sorted after the mixed lymphocyte reaction for TCR sequencing. On this clone: Which antigen it targets is not known. Base-call qualities are not available, and no considerably larger clone is one nucleotide away.

V is trimmed back by 2 bases and J by 8 bases, and the junction contains 10 bases that no gene match accounts for. CDR1 and CDR2 (LGHNA, YSLEER) derive from the germline V gene. Taken from cysteine to phenylalanine, the CDR3 has 15 residues. Here the CDR3 DNA is all that survives: 45 bases in frame from base 1. Recombination linked TRBV4-3 to TRBJ2-7; the junction holds 9 bases that match TRBD2. The source material was CFSE-low (dividing) CD4+ T cells sorted from an allogeneic mixed lymphocyte reaction. The receptor was isolated from a human donor in good health; the cells came from an allogeneic mixed lymphocyte reaction. The nucleotides are TGCGCCAGCAGCCAAATAGCGGGGGAAGGGTACAAGCAGTACTTC. This codes for CASSQIAGEGYKQYF.